This entry lists 27 T cell receptor beta chains sequenced from one sample in a study of T cell responses to AZD1222 COVID-19 vaccine. The assay was immunoSEQ multiplex PCR, and TCRdb's table has in-frame clones only and misses some. The sample has fewer than 110,000 clones; about 87% are singletons. Material: peripheral blood, obtained on day 0 of AZD1222 vaccination. These receptor sequences come from an adult in good health.

V and J are TRBV14 and TRBJ1-4; 8 bases map to TRBD1. V lost 4 bases to trimming and J lost 4 bases; unmatched junction nucleotides: 8. The CDR3 is 16 residues long. CDR1 is SGHDN, CDR2 FVKESK, per germline. The CDR3 sequence is CASSPRQGRSNEKLFF. The CDR3 nucleotides are TGTGCCAGCAGCCCCCGACAGGGGCGGAGTAATGAAAAACTGTTTTTT. The full variable domain, its missing parts supplied by reference TRBV14 and TRBJ1-4, is EAGVTQFPSHSVIEKGQTVTLRCDPISGHDNLYWYRRVMGKEIKFLLHFVKESKQDESGMPNNRFLAERTGGTYSTLKVQPAELEDSGVYFCASSPRQGRSNEKLFFGSGTQLSVL.

V usage is TRBV19 and J usage is TRBJ2-3; 9 positions agree with TRBD2. CDR1 is LNHDA and CDR2 is SQIVND in the germline V gene (reference sequence). Trimming cost V 4 bases and J 2 bases; bases outside gene matches: 7. CDR3 length: 16 amino acids. The CDR3 loop is CASSSSLAGFTDTQYF. The CDR3 nucleotides read TGTGCCAGTAGTAGTTCGCTAGCGGGATTCACAGATACGCAGTATTTT.

This CDR3 is CASSIVQGMRTGELFF. The CDR3 DNA is TGTGCCAGTAGTATAGTTCAGGGGATGAGGACCGGGGAGCTGTTTTTT. J is TRBJ2-2 and V is TRBV19; D is perhaps TRBD1 (6 bases). Trimming shortened V by 1 base and J by 5 bases, and 14 bases separated the two germline ends. Per germline, CDR1 LNHDA and CDR2 SQIVND (reference sequence). This CDR3 contains 16 residues.

The chain carries TRBV6-5 and TRBJ2-7; TRBD1 or TRBD2 may be the D gene (6 bases each). The V end was cut by 6 bases, the J end by 6 bases, with 12 bases between. The CDR3 sequence is 12 residues long. Per germline, CDR1 MNHEY and CDR2 SVGAGI. CDR3 protein: CASRTGGTEQYF. As DNA, the CDR3 is TGTGCCAGCAGGACCGGGGGCACCGAGCAGTACTTC.

The chain uses TRBV18 and TRBJ1-1; D is undetermined. The CDR3 covers 13 residues. From germline, CDR1 is KGHSH and CDR2 LQKENI. Trimming took 2 bases from V and 1 from J, leaving 5 bases between them. As DNA, the CDR3 is TGTGCCAGCTCACCAATTGGGAACACTGAAGCTTTCTTT. This gives the protein CASSPIGNTEAFF.

The chain employs TRBV7-9 and TRBJ2-7; TRBD1 matches 10 bases. CDR3 size: 16 residues. The junction had 9 bases not matched to a gene; V was cut back by 6 bases and J by 1 base. Germline V gives CDR1 SEHNR, CDR2 FQNEAQ (reference sequence). The CDR3 spells CASSKLLGQGSYEQYF. CDR3 coding DNA: TGTGCCAGCAGTAAACTATTGGGACAGGGGTCCTACGAGCAGTACTTC.

In this sample, this clone turned up a few times. This chain uses TRBV6-5 with TRBJ2-5; D is unclear. Trimming shortened V by 6 bases and J by 1 base, and 12 bases separated the two germline ends. This CDR3 is built from 14 residues. Germline loops: CDR1 MNHEY, CDR2 SVGAGI. CDR3 sequence: CASRPVGFQETQYF. For the CDR3, the DNA is TGTGCCAGCAGGCCCGTCGGTTTCCAAGAGACCCAGTACTTC.

V is TRBV11-2 and J is TRBJ1-1; D is possibly TRBD1 (5 bases). There are 16 residues in the CDR3. V was trimmed by 5 bases and J by 4 bases, leaving 20 bases between them. Germline V gene lookup returns CDR1 SGHAT and CDR2 FQNNGV. The CDR3 loop reads CASSPNLSGVPTEAFF. The CDR3, as DNA: TGTGCCAGCAGCCCGAACCTCTCGGGGGTCCCCACTGAAGCTTTCTTT.

V gene TRBV4-3 combines with J gene TRBJ2-2; D possibly corresponds to TRBD1 (5 bases). The CDR3 is 17 residues long. Trimming stripped 0 bases from V and 2 bases from J, with 13 bases between. CDR1 is LGHNA and CDR2 is YSLEER in the germline V gene. The CDR3 region has the DNA TGCGCCAGCAGCCAAGAACCCTCGCGGACAAACACCGGGGAGCTGTTTTTT. This sequence encodes CASSQEPSRTNTGELFF.

This chain connects TRBV28 to TRBJ1-5; 9 bases fit TRBD1. CDR3 size: 15 residues. Trimming removed 3 bases from V and 1 base from J; junction bases left unmatched: 1. Germline V lookup: CDR1 MDHEN, CDR2 SYDVKM. CDR3 sequence reads: CASSLDRGSNQPQHF. The CDR3 DNA reads TGTGCCAGCAGTTTGGACAGGGGAAGCAATCAGCCCCAGCATTTT.

The chain has TRBV18 and TRBJ2-6, with TRBD1 matching over 9 bases. CDR1 and CDR2 (germline): KGHSH, LQKENI. The length of the CDR3 is 18 residues. J gave up 0 bases and V 0 bases, and 3 bases lay outside the gene matches. The CDR3 bases are TGTGCCAGCTCACCACCGGGACAGGGCAGCTCTGGGGCCAACGTCCTGACTTTC. The encoded protein is CASSPPGQGSSGANVLTF.

The V and J genes are TRBV4-3 and TRBJ2-7, with D perhaps given as TRBD1 or TRBD2 (5 bases each). Germline CDR1 and CDR2: LGHNA and YSLEER. Between the trimmed V and J ends, which lost 4 bases and 2 bases, there was a span of 15 bases. This CDR3 is 15 amino acids long. CDR3 sequence: CASSLRDGAPYEQYF. The DNA of the CDR3 is TGCGCCAGCAGCCTCCGGGACGGAGCTCCCTACGAGCAGTACTTC.

CDR3 in DNA: TGTGCCAGCAGCTTAGCGGGCAGTCCCTATGGCTACACCTTC. Amino acid sequence: CASSLAGSPYGYTF. This rearrangement joins TRBV7-8 to TRBJ1-2, with D hard to call. Germline CDR1 SGHVS, CDR2 FQNEAQ. This CDR3 spans 14 amino acids. Trimming took 0 bases from V and 4 from J, leaving 9 bases between them.

The chain carries TRBV6-5 and TRBJ2-5; the D gene could be TRBD1 or TRBD2 (5 bases each). V was shortened by 10 bases and J by 2 bases, with 14 bases between the two germline ends. The CDR3 is 13 amino acids. The germline gives CDR1 MNHEY, CDR2 SVGAGI. CDR3 DNA sequence: TGTGCCACCCGTATCTGGGGGCAAGAGACCCAGTACTTC. Amino acid sequence: CATRIWGQETQYF.

The chain recombines TRBV7-2 with TRBJ2-5; D unresolved. The CDR3 is 14 amino acids. Germline V gives CDR1 SGHTA, CDR2 FQGNSA. The V end lost 1 base, the J end lost 2 bases, and 8 bases lay between the germline ends. CDR3 loop: CASSLGGLQETQYF. The CDR3 nucleotides read TGTGCCAGCAGCTTAGGCGGCCTACAAGAGACCCAGTACTTC.

This clone was counted a few times. The chain's CDR3 is CASSVQGARTDTQYF. The CDR3 coding sequence is TGTGCCAGCTCAGTACAGGGGGCAAGGACAGATACGCAGTATTTT. The rearrangement links TRBV18 to TRBJ2-3; 9 bases map to TRBD1. Germline V gene lookup returns CDR1 KGHSH and CDR2 LQKENI. The CDR3 has 15 amino acids. The ends lost 5 bases at V and 3 bases at J; junction bases unmatched: 6.

This clone appeared a single time. The rearrangement links TRBV28 to TRBJ1-4, with unresolved D. The length of the CDR3 is 14 residues. Germline V gene lookup returns CDR1 MDHEN and CDR2 SYDVKM. V dropped 2 bases and J dropped 0 bases, with 4 bases sitting between them. CDR3 sequence (DNA): TGTGCCAGCAGTTTACCCGCAACTAATGAAAAACTGTTTTTT. Translating it yields CASSLPATNEKLFF.

Turning to this clone: In the same sample, other DNA sequences code for this CDR3. This chain connects TRBV7-2 to TRBJ2-3; D gene uncertain. This CDR3 has 14 residues. The V gene lost 1 base and the J gene lost 0 bases, with 5 bases spanning the gap. Germline V lookup: CDR1 SGHTA, CDR2 FQGNSA. This CDR3 reads CASSLEHSTDTQYF. The CDR3, as DNA: TGTGCCAGCAGCTTAGAGCACAGCACAGATACGCAGTATTTT. The full variable domain, its missing parts supplied by reference TRBV7-2 and TRBJ2-3, is GAGVSQSPSNKVTEKGKDVELRCDPISGHTALYWYRQSLGQGLEFLIYFQGNSAPDKSGLPSDRFSAERTGGSVSTLTIQRTQQEDSAVYLCASSLEHSTDTQYFGPGTRLTVL.

This clone appeared a single time. This chain links TRBV6-5 with TRBJ1-1, with D possibly TRBD1 on 5 matching bases. The CDR3 covers 14 residues. Germline V gives CDR1 MNHEY, CDR2 SVGAGI. V lost 9 bases and J lost 0, with 14 bases in between. CDR3 in DNA: TGTGCCAGTACAATGACAGTGATGAACACTGAAGCTTTCTTT. It is translated as CASTMTVMNTEAFF.

The rearrangement links TRBV5-5 to TRBJ2-4; possible D gene TRBD1, 5 bases. CDR1 and CDR2 (germline): SGHKS, YYEKEE (reference sequence). V lost 7 bases and J lost 1, with 12 bases in between. The CDR3 runs to 14 residues. This CDR3 is CASATGTAKNIQYF. In DNA form, the CDR3 reads TGTGCCAGCGCTACAGGCACGGCCAAAAACATTCAGTACTTC. The full variable domain, completed using reference TRBV5-5 and TRBJ2-4, is DAGVTQSPTHLIKTRGQQVTLRCSPISGHKSVSWYQQVLGQGPQFIFQYYEKEERGRGNFPDRFSARQFPNYSSELNVNALLLGDSALYLCASATGTAKNIQYFGAGTRLSVL.

The chain is built from TRBV2 and TRBJ1-2; D gene uncertain. The CDR3 is made up of 13 amino acids. Looked up from germline, CDR1 is SNHLY and CDR2 is FYNNEI. V was pared by 8 bases and J by 2 bases, with 12 bases between. CDR3 loop: CASGFDPNYGYTF. The CDR3 DNA is TGTGCCAGCGGGTTCGACCCGAACTATGGCTACACCTTC.

CDR3 sequence: CASSEALFDPYEQYF. The CDR3 DNA reads as TGTGCCAGCAGTGAAGCGCTTTTTGACCCATACGAGCAGTACTTC. This chain links TRBV2 with TRBJ2-7; D uncertain. Germline values: CDR1 SNHLY, CDR2 FYNNEI. Trimming pared 0 bases from V and 4 bases from J, leaving 13 bases between. CDR3 size: 15 residues.

The CDR3 DNA sequence: TGTGCCAGCAGCGGGGACGGCTACGAGCAGTACTTC. As protein: CASSGDGYEQYF. This chain links TRBV11-3 with TRBJ2-7; perhaps D is TRBD1 or TRBD2 (5 bases each). Trimming shortened V by 5 bases and J by 3 bases, and 8 bases separated the two germline ends. The CDR3 contains 12 residues. The germline gives CDR1 SGHNT, CDR2 YENEEA.

The rearrangement uses TRBV7-3 and TRBJ1-1, with D possibly matching TRBD1 (5 bases). V lost 5 bases, J lost 0 bases, and 10 bases lay in between. This CDR3 comprises 14 residues. The germline V gene encodes CDR1 SGHTA and CDR2 FQGTGA. The CDR3 here is CASSEGPMNTEAFF. The CDR3 DNA sequence: TGTGCCAGCAGCGAGGGACCGATGAACACTGAAGCTTTCTTT.

The V call is TRBV6-5, the J call TRBJ1-1; D not resolved. In germline, CDR1 is MNHEY, CDR2 SVGAGI. The CDR3 totals 13 residues. Trimming removed 8 bases at V and 1 base at J, with 11 bases between. The CDR3 spells CASEGIRNTEAFF. As DNA, the CDR3 is TGTGCCAGCGAGGGAATCCGGAACACTGAAGCTTTCTTT.

V and J are TRBV10-3 and TRBJ2-6; D uncertain. CDR3 length: 13 amino acids. V lost 6 bases and J lost 1, with 4 bases in between. In germline, CDR1 is ENHRY, CDR2 SYGVKD. The CDR3 loop is CAIRGSGANVLTF. Here the CDR3 DNA reads TGTGCCATCAGAGGGTCTGGGGCCAACGTCCTGACTTTC.

The chain recombines TRBV6-6 with TRBJ1-2; D gene uncertain. This CDR3 comprises 16 residues. Germline V gene lookup returns CDR1 MNHNY and CDR2 SVGAGI (reference sequence). V shed 8 bases and J shed 4 bases, with 23 bases lying between them. The CDR3 DNA is TGTGCCAGCCATGAGGGTCTCCGTTCGTTGAGCTATGGCTACACCTTC. Its translation is CASHEGLRSLSYGYTF.